These 30 T cell receptor beta chains share one sample of origin, sequenced in a study of molecular identifiers for immune sequencing clone quantification (dated by TCRdb to 2017 to 2018). Libraries came from PCR. Sequencer: NextSeq 500. TCRdb took the public reads, trimmed them with fastp at Q25, ran MiXCR for clone calling and kept in-frame beta chains. Rows with one shared CDR3 protein collapse into an entry with the most common genes and DNA. The sample yields about 86,000 distinct CDR3 sequences; around a quarter were counted once. Of the sample, approximately 0.78% falls within the top ten clones. The sample consisted of naive CD8+ T cells from blood, with Jurkat cell RNA spiked in. The meaning of the sample's cell subset or site label: FACS-sorted CD8+CD4-CCR7+CD45RA+ naive T cells. All receptors derive from a human donor in good health. Some libraries in this study had Jurkat cell RNA spiked in.

This clonotype was observed at least ten times. V gene TRBV4-1 combines with J gene TRBJ1-2; possible D gene TRBD1, 6 bases. Germline lookup yields CDR1 MGHRA and CDR2 YSYEKL. The V end was cut by 0 bases, the J end by 10 bases, with 18 bases between. The CDR3 has 15 amino acids. The CDR3 sequence: CASSQEPVGDIDYTF. CDR3 DNA: TGCGCCAGCAGCCAAGAACCGGTAGGGGACATCGACTACACCTTC.

A note on this clonotype: This clone may be a read error of a much larger clone one base away. This rearrangement joins TRBV2 to TRBJ2-5, with TRBD1 as a possible D gene (5 bases). The length of the CDR3 is 13 residues. The germline V gene encodes CDR1 SNHLY and CDR2 FYNNEI. The CDR3 spells CASSDAGLETRYF. CDR3 in DNA: TGTGCCAGCAGTGATGCAGGGCTAGAGACCCGGTACTTC. Variable domain in full (rest from reference TRBV2 and TRBJ2-5): EPEVTQTPSHQVTQMGQEVILRCVPISNHLYFYWYRQILGQKVEFLVSFYNNEISEKSEIFDDQFSVERPDGSNFTLKIRSTKLEDSAMYFCASSDAGLETRYFGPGTRLLVL.

This clonotype was counted ten times or more. The J gene is TRBJ2-3, the V gene TRBV7-9, with 7 bases matching TRBD2. V lost 6 bases to trimming and J lost 4 bases; unmatched junction nucleotides: 10. This CDR3 comprises 15 residues. The germline CDR1 and CDR2 sequences are SEHNR and FQNEAQ (reference sequence). The CDR3 reads CASSGPEAGADTQYF. CDR3 DNA sequence: TGTGCCAGCAGTGGTCCTGAGGCGGGGGCAGATACGCAGTATTTT.

This clonotype was seen repeatedly, ten times or more. This chain uses TRBV9 with TRBJ2-3, with D perhaps matching TRBD2 (6 bases). Germline V CDR1 and CDR2: SGDLS, YYNGEE. This CDR3 is built from 15 residues. With 3 bases removed from V and 2 bases from J, the gap between germline ends came to 13 bases. The CDR3 spells CASSGSGGNTDTQYF. CDR3 DNA: TGTGCCAGCAGCGGAAGCGGCGGGAACACAGATACGCAGTATTTT.

A few counts support this clonotype. The chain joins TRBV4-3 to TRBJ2-5; 11 nucleotides line up with TRBD2. Unmatched junction bases numbered 7, after V lost 2 bases and J lost 5 bases. This CDR3 is built from 16 residues. Germline V gene sequence: CDR1 LGHNA, CDR2 YSLEER. The CDR3 loop reads CASSQLAGGPRETQYF. The CDR3 DNA reads TGCGCCAGCAGCCAATTAGCGGGAGGGCCGAGGGAGACCCAGTACTTC.

This clonotype was seen repeatedly, ten times or more. This rearrangement joins TRBV4-1 to TRBJ2-1; 9 positions match TRBD1. The CDR3 length is 15 residues. V shed 0 bases, J shed 7 bases, and the junction held 4 bases outside the gene matches. The germline V gene encodes CDR1 MGHRA and CDR2 YSYEKL. In nucleotides, the CDR3 is TGCGCCAGCAGCCAAGATGGGGACAGGGCTAATGAGCAGTTCTTC. Residues: CASSQDGDRANEQFF.

Remarks on this clonotype: Being one base from a much bigger clone, this may be a read error. The missing conserved phenylalanine or tryptophan at the end of this CDR3 makes a read error likely. The V gene is TRBV28, the J gene TRBJ1-1, with 9 bases lining up with TRBD1. The trim removed 6 bases at V and 5 bases at J, leaving 7 bases unmatched. The germline gives CDR1 MDHEN, CDR2 SYDVKM. The CDR3 covers 14 residues. The CDR3 DNA sequence: TGTGCCAGCAGATGGGACAGGGTGGGGACTGAAGCTTTCCTT. It translates to CASRWDRVGTEAFL.

V usage is TRBV9 and J usage is TRBJ2-1; D gene uncertain. With 0 bases removed from V and 8 bases from J, the gap between germline ends came to 6 bases. The CDR3 is 12 residues long. Germline-derived CDR1 and CDR2 are SGDLS and YYNGEE. The CDR3 DNA is TGTGCCAGCAGCGTAGAACCCGATGAGCAGTTCTTC. Amino acid sequence: CASSVEPDEQFF.

This chain connects TRBV7-6 to TRBJ1-1; 9 positions match TRBD1. This CDR3 comprises 14 residues. Trimming took 5 bases from V and 4 from J; bases not matched to a gene: 5. Germline V gene data show CDR1 as SGHVS and CDR2 as FNYEAQ. The CDR3 DNA is TGTGCCAGCAGCATGACAGGGGGGACCACTGAAGCTTTCTTT. Its translation is CASSMTGGTTEAFF.

The chain employs TRBV28 and TRBJ2-7; 7 positions agree with TRBD2. CDR3 length: 14 residues. J was trimmed by 3 bases and V by 6 bases; bases with no gene match: 8. Germline CDR1 is MDHEN and CDR2 is SYDVKM. The CDR3 sequence: CASRVLGTNYEQYF. DNA of the CDR3: TGTGCCAGCAGGGTACTAGGGACTAACTACGAGCAGTACTTC.

The V and J genes are TRBV6-5 and TRBJ2-3, with a tentative D call TRBD2 (5 bases). The CDR3 length is 15 residues. Trimming cost V 8 bases and J 2 bases, with 17 bases left between them. Per the germline V gene, CDR1 is MNHEY and CDR2 is SVGAGI. DNA of the CDR3: TGTGCCAGCGGGGTGACTGGCGGGCTCACAGATACGCAGTATTTT. Translated: CASGVTGGLTDTQYF.

This clonotype was counted at least ten times. This sequence joins TRBV20-1 and TRBJ2-1; TRBD2 matches 11 bases. Trimming cost V 0 bases and J 9 bases; bases outside gene matches: 7. The CDR3 has 15 amino acids. Germline loops: CDR1 DFQATT, CDR2 SNEGSKA (reference sequence). The CDR3 loop reads CSARDPTSGRVEQFF. CDR3 DNA: TGCAGTGCTAGAGATCCAACTAGCGGGAGAGTTGAGCAGTTCTTC.

Concerning this clonotype: At one boundary the junction diverges from the germline segment, which might be a read error. The chain carries TRBV5-3 and TRBJ1-1, with TRBD1 identical over 8 bases. TRBV5-3 is identified as an open reading frame with a role that is uncertain. The CDR3 sequence is 16 residues long. CDR3 residues: CASSLGLGQGDTEAFF. The CDR3 DNA is TGTGCCAGCAGCTTGGGCTTAGGACAGGGAGATACTGAAGCTTTCTTT.

This clonotype was seen a few times. The chain links TRBV6-6 to TRBJ2-5; 7 positions match TRBD1. The CDR3 totals 15 residues. Germline CDR1 is MNHNY and CDR2 is SVGAGI (reference sequence). Trimming at V came to 7 bases and at J to 1 base, leaving 9 bases not matched to a gene. The CDR3 nucleotides read TGTGCCAGCATTAAGGGGGCACTCCCCCAAGAGACCCAGTACTTC. This sequence encodes CASIKGALPQETQYF.

This clonotype was picked up a small number of times. The chain couples TRBV14 to TRBJ2-5; D unresolved. The CDR3 covers 16 residues. The V gene's germline CDR1 is SGHDN and CDR2 FVKESK. V lost 1 base and J lost 1, with 13 bases in between. In nucleotides, the CDR3 is TGTGCCAGCAGCCAAGGGGCCAGGACCACCCAAGAGACCCAGTACTTC. Residues: CASSQGARTTQETQYF.

The V call is TRBV5-1, the J call TRBJ2-1; 7 nucleotides line up with TRBD2. The CDR3 is made up of 14 amino acids. Unmatched junction bases numbered 2, after V lost 3 bases and J lost 2 bases. Germline CDR1 SGHRS, CDR2 YFSETQ. CDR3 DNA sequence: TGCGCCAGCAGCTCCGGGGGGACCTACAATGAGCAGTTCTTC. This translates into CASSSGGTYNEQFF.

Notes on this clonotype: A much larger clone is a single base away; this may be a read error. The gene calls are TRBV7-9 and TRBJ1-1, with 7 bases identical to TRBD1. This CDR3 region has 12 residues. CDR1 SEHNR and CDR2 FQNEAQ come from the germline V gene (reference sequence). In DNA form, the CDR3 reads TGTGCCAGCGGGGGACAGAACGCTGAAGCTTTCTTT. This sequence encodes CASGGQNAEAFF.

This clonotype has at least ten counts. The chain has TRBV7-2 and TRBJ2-7; no reliable D call. V lost 5 bases to trimming and J lost 2 bases, with 10 bases between them. The CDR3 spans 13 residues. The germline gives CDR1 SGHTA, CDR2 FQGNSA. CDR3 coding DNA: TGTGCCAGCAGCCATTCCGCGGCCTACGAGCAGTACTTC. It is translated as CASSHSAAYEQYF.

At least ten counts were recorded for this clonotype. CDR3 sequence reads: CASSTFSSGNTIYF. DNA of the CDR3: TGTGCCAGCAGTACCTTTAGCTCTGGAAACACCATATATTTT. The rearrangement links TRBV6-6 to TRBJ1-3; D gene ambiguous. The CDR3 consists of 14 residues. Germline CDR1 and CDR2: MNHNY and SVGAGI (reference sequence). The V gene lost 5 bases and the J gene lost 0 bases, with 8 bases spanning the gap.

The gene calls are TRBV12-3 or TRBV12-4 and TRBJ2-3, with TRBD1 identical over 8 bases. With 3 bases clipped from V and 2 bases from J, the junction kept 4 bases outside the gene matches. The CDR3 has 15 residues. The CDR3 DNA follows: TGTGCCAGCAGTTTCGGACAGGGATACACAGATACGCAGTATTTT. Its translation is CASSFGQGYTDTQYF.

This clonotype occurred many times. This chain joins TRBV9 and TRBJ1-1; a weak D match, TRBD1 (5 bases). V lost 3 bases and J 3 bases, leaving 12 bases between the germline ends. From germline, CDR1 is SGDLS and CDR2 YYNGEE. CDR3 length equals 14 residues. As DNA, the CDR3 is TGTGCCAGCAGCGCCGGAGGGGACGACACTGAAGCTTTCTTT. Encoded protein: CASSAGGDDTEAFF.

A remark on this clonotype: Its ends do not fully match the called genes, so a read error is possible. The genes are TRBV6-5 and TRBJ2-2, with D perhaps matching TRBD2 (5 bases). The germline gives CDR1 MNHEY, CDR2 SVGAGI. The CDR3 runs to 14 residues. CDR3 region: CASSYDKNTGELFF. The CDR3 nucleotides are TGTGCCAGCAGTTACGACAAGAACACCGGGGAGCTATTTTTT.

To note about this clonotype: A junction end diverges from the germline sequence, so it may reflect a read error. The chain is built from TRBV3-1 and TRBJ2-2; no definite D call. The CDR3 contains 17 residues. The germline V gene encodes CDR1 LGHDT and CDR2 YNNKEL (reference sequence). Here the CDR3 DNA reads TGTGCCAGCGGCCAAGATAGAAGGGTTTATGGCACCGGGGAGCTGTTTTTT. Amino acid sequence: CASGQDRRVYGTGELFF.

This clonotype was recorded once. This may be a read error: a much more frequent sequence differs by one nucleotide. J is TRBJ2-7 and V is TRBV7-9, with D tentatively TRBD1 (5 bases). V was pared by 3 bases and J by 2 bases, with 11 bases between. The CDR3 totals 14 residues. Germline CDR1 reads SEHNR; CDR2 reads FQNEAQ (reference sequence). The chain's CDR3 is CASSFAGPPYEQYF. The CDR3 bases are TGTGCCAGCAGCTTCGCAGGGCCGCCCTACGAGCAGTACTTC.

Only a few counts were recorded for this clonotype. This chain uses TRBV28 with TRBJ2-1, with D perhaps matching TRBD1 (6 bases). In germline, CDR1 is MDHEN, CDR2 SYDVKM. The CDR3 is 18 amino acids. Trimming took off 6 bases at V and 7 bases at J, with 28 bases between the two ends. The CDR3 region is CASRHPAGRGGYTNEQFF. CDR3 bases: TGTGCCAGCAGGCATCCGGCGGGTCGAGGGGGTTATACAAATGAGCAGTTCTTC.

This clonotype appeared once. The chain combines TRBV12-5 with TRBJ1-1; TRBD1 might be the D (6 bases). Trimming took off 2 bases at V and 7 bases at J, with 14 bases between the two ends. The CDR3 is 14 residues long. Germline CDR1 is LGHNT and CDR2 is FRNRAP. The CDR3: CASGLSRDMDEAFF. The CDR3 DNA is TGTGCTAGTGGTTTGTCACGGGACATGGATGAAGCTTTCTTT.

This clonotype appeared a single time. The junction departs from germline at one end; a sequencing error may be responsible. V and J are TRBV27 and TRBJ2-3; D is uncertain. The germline CDR1 and CDR2 sequences are MNHEY and SMNVEV (reference sequence). This CDR3 spans 13 amino acids. Here the CDR3 reads CAGRSGSQVARYF. DNA of the CDR3: TGTGCCGGCAGATCCGGCAGCCAGGTTGCGCGGTATTTT.

This clonotype was picked up many times. The chain is built from TRBV20-1 and TRBJ2-3, with D unresolved. Trimming left V 3 bases short and J 6 bases short, with 22 bases between. From germline, CDR1 is DFQATT and CDR2 SNEGSKA (reference sequence). The CDR3 sequence is 16 residues long. CDR3 protein: CSASTETDLVWDTQYF. The CDR3 nucleotides are TGCAGTGCTAGTACAGAAACAGATCTAGTCTGGGATACGCAGTATTTT.

In this sample, this clonotype turned up many times. The J gene is TRBJ2-4, the V gene TRBV7-8; 11 positions agree with TRBD2. The CDR3 is 18 residues long. Germline CDR1 reads SGHVS; CDR2 reads FQNEAQ. V lost 2 bases to trimming and J lost 1 base; unmatched junction nucleotides: 7. The CDR3 nucleotides read TGTGCCAGCAGCTTATCGACTAGCGGGGTTGTGGCCAAAAACATTCAGTACTTC. It codes for CASSLSTSGVVAKNIQYF.

As for this clonotype: A much larger clone lies a single base off, so this may be a read error. The chain couples TRBV6-5 to TRBJ2-3; D perhaps matches TRBD2 (5 bases). The CDR3 is 14 residues long. Germline V gene sequence: CDR1 MNHEY, CDR2 SVGAGI. CDR3 residues: CASSLGSSTDTRYF. CDR3 bases: TGTGCCAGCAGTCTAGGGTCTAGCACAGATACGCGGTATTTT.